This T cell receptor beta chain was sequenced for a study of blood T cell repertoires in COVID-19. About the study: The United States, Italy and Spain supplied acute and convalescent COVID-19 samples.

TCRdb keeps only in-frame clones here, not all; method: immunoSEQ multiplex PCR. The sample has 43,000 or so clones, about nine tenths seen once. The clonotype originates from a man aged 60-69 years with active COVID-19. The sequencing sample was made of peripheral blood.

CDR3 bases: TGTGCCAGCAGCCAAGCCCGGGGACAGGGTGCTTTCTTT. This gives the protein CASSQARGQGAFF. V gene TRBV3-1 (or the pseudogene TRBV3-2) combines with J gene TRBJ1-1, with 9 bases that match TRBD1. With 1 base clipped from V and 11 bases from J, the junction kept 5 bases outside the gene matches. This CDR3 is built from 13 residues. The germline CDR1 and CDR2 sequences are LGHDT and YNNKEL (reference sequence).